Shown below are 23 T cell receptor beta chains from a single sample sequenced in a study of blood T cell repertoires in COVID-19. The data were produced by immunoSEQ multiplex PCR, yet TCRdb's version contains in-frame clones alone and is incomplete. The sample carries about 360,000 clones, about 88% recorded once. The source material was peripheral blood. Every receptor here comes from a human donor in a cohort sampled during active COVID-19.

The chain recombines TRBV11-3 with TRBJ2-6; D might be TRBD1 (6 bases). This CDR3 contains 15 residues. The V gene's germline CDR1 is SGHNT and CDR2 YENEEA. The V gene lost 5 bases and the J gene lost 2 bases, with 10 bases spanning the gap. Here the CDR3 reads CASSAGDPGANVLTF. The CDR3 nucleotides read TGTGCCAGCAGCGCAGGGGACCCTGGGGCCAACGTCCTGACTTTC.

The CDR3: CASSLASAVNTEAFF. CDR3 coding DNA: TGTGCCAGCAGCTTAGCGAGCGCAGTTAACACTGAAGCTTTCTTT. V gene TRBV7-2 combines with J gene TRBJ1-1; D is unresolved. Trimming shortened V by 0 bases and J by 2 bases, and 10 bases separated the two germline ends. From germline, CDR1 is SGHTA and CDR2 FQGNSA. The CDR3 loop spans 15 amino acids.

The chain has TRBV15 and TRBJ2-7; the match to TRBD2 covers 7 bases. This CDR3 has 19 residues. The V gene end was trimmed by 5 bases and the J gene end by 0 bases; junction bases not matched to a gene: 19. Germline loops: CDR1 LNHNV, CDR2 YYDKDF (reference sequence). The CDR3 DNA reads TGTGCCACCAGCGGGGGAGGGGAAGTTGCGGGACTACACTCCTACGAGCAGTACTTC. Translated: CATSGGGEVAGLHSYEQYF.

The J gene is TRBJ1-5, the V gene TRBV2; 9 nucleotides align to TRBD1. Germline loops: CDR1 SNHLY, CDR2 FYNNEI. The CDR3 totals 15 residues. V shed 6 bases and J 7 bases; nucleotides not matched to a gene: 10. The CDR3, as DNA: TGTGCCAGCAGCCCTTCACAGGGGGCCTGGCAGCCCCAGCATTTT. Translated: CASSPSQGAWQPQHF.

The chain uses TRBV24-1 and TRBJ2-7, with D possibly being TRBD1 (6 bases). CDR1 KGHDR and CDR2 SFDVKD come from the germline V gene. The CDR3 totals 14 residues. V shed 12 bases and J shed 6 bases, with 23 bases lying between them. The CDR3 spells CAARRAGENCEQYF. The CDR3 DNA sequence: TGTGCCGCCCGTCGGGCAGGGGAAAACTGCGAGCAGTACTTC.

The chain employs TRBV7-8 and TRBJ2-7, with TRBD1 matching over 7 bases. In germline, CDR1 is SGHVS, CDR2 FQNEAQ. The CDR3 runs 15 residues. With V trimmed by 0 bases and J by 2 bases, 4 bases remained unmatched. The CDR3 reads CASSLAVGTAYEQYF. CDR3 in DNA: TGTGCCAGCAGCTTAGCGGTAGGGACAGCCTACGAGCAGTACTTC.

The chain uses TRBV27 and TRBJ2-5; 9 positions match TRBD1. After removal of 4 bases from V and 6 bases from J, the junction contained 3 bases not matched to a gene. The germline gives CDR1 MNHEY, CDR2 SMNVEV (reference sequence). The length of the CDR3 is 13 residues. For the CDR3, the DNA is TGTGCCAGCAGTTGGGACAGGGTCCAGACCCAGTACTTC. Translated, it gives CASSWDRVQTQYF.

The chain links TRBV28 to TRBJ1-2; 7 nucleotides match TRBD1. The CDR3 totals 15 residues. V lost 2 bases, J lost 4 bases, and 7 bases stayed unmatched. The germline V gene encodes CDR1 MDHEN and CDR2 SYDVKM. The CDR3 sequence is CASSLQPGTAYGYTF. The DNA of the CDR3 is TGTGCCAGCAGTTTACAGCCCGGGACAGCCTATGGCTACACCTTC.

The V and J genes are TRBV6-5 and TRBJ1-1, with a weak D call TRBD1 (5 bases). CDR3 length equals 14 residues. V lost 2 bases, J lost 2 bases, and 9 bases lay in between. The germline gives CDR1 MNHEY, CDR2 SVGAGI. The CDR3 reads CASSYDRTNTEAFF. The CDR3 nucleotides read TGTGCCAGCAGTTACGACAGAACCAACACTGAAGCTTTCTTT.

CDR3 DNA sequence: TGCGCCAGCAGCTTGGCGGCAGGATGGGCAGAAGCTTTCTTT. Its translation is CASSLAAGWAEAFF. The rearrangement uses TRBV5-1 and TRBJ1-1; no definite D call. Trimming took 0 bases from V and 8 from J, leaving 14 bases between them. From germline, CDR1 is SGHRS and CDR2 YFSETQ. This CDR3 contains 14 residues.

In its sample, this clone was seen a few times. The rearrangement joins TRBV19 to TRBJ1-1; 7 nucleotides align to TRBD1. Germline CDR1 is LNHDA and CDR2 is SQIVND (reference sequence). The CDR3 has 15 amino acids. Trimming at V came to 8 bases and at J to 0 bases, leaving 9 bases not matched to a gene. The CDR3 DNA reads TGTGCCAGTTCCCGTACGGGACAGTTGAACACTGAAGCTTTCTTT. This sequence encodes CASSRTGQLNTEAFF. Complete variable domain (other parts from reference TRBV19 and TRBJ1-1): DGGITQSPKYLFRKEGQNVTLSCEQNLNHDAMYWYRQDPGQGLRLIYYSQIVNDFQKGDIAEGYSVSREKKESFPLTVTSAQKNPTAFYLCASSRTGQLNTEAFFGQGTRLTVV.

This chain uses TRBV3-1 (or the pseudogene TRBV3-2) with TRBJ2-1; D perhaps matches TRBD2 (5 bases). Germline CDR1 is LGHDT and CDR2 is YNNKEL (reference sequence). The CDR3 consists of 15 residues. Trimming left V 0 bases short and J 6 bases short, with 12 bases between. The CDR3: CASSQDVASSNEQFF. CDR3 DNA sequence: TGTGCCAGCAGCCAAGACGTCGCTAGCTCCAATGAGCAGTTCTTC.

This clone was seen more than once but under ten times. The chain carries TRBV30 and TRBJ2-2; weak D call: TRBD2 (5 bases). Germline V gene data show CDR1 as GTSNPN and CDR2 as SVGIG (reference sequence). The CDR3 has 15 amino acids. V was shortened by 3 bases and J by 7 bases, with 18 bases between the two germline ends. In DNA, the CDR3 is TGTGCCTGGAGCAGGAGGAAGGGCGAGTTCGGGGAGCTGTTTTTT. This sequence encodes CAWSRRKGEFGELFF.

V and J are TRBV11-2 and TRBJ2-7; 9 nucleotides line up with TRBD2. Looked up from germline, CDR1 is SGHAT and CDR2 is FQNNGV. The CDR3 has 16 amino acids. V was pared by 3 bases and J by 3 bases, with 9 bases of the junction left unmatched. CDR3 sequence reads: CASSFPTSGLIYEQYF. The CDR3 bases are TGTGCCAGCAGCTTTCCAACTAGCGGGCTAATCTACGAGCAGTACTTC.

The chain employs TRBV30 and TRBJ1-6, with a tentative D call TRBD1 (6 bases). In germline, CDR1 is GTSNPN, CDR2 SVGIG (reference sequence). The V end was cut by 3 bases, the J end by 9 bases, with 12 bases between. The CDR3 covers 13 residues. The CDR3 protein is CAWRQGASSPLHF. The CDR3 bases are TGTGCCTGGAGACAGGGTGCCTCTTCACCCCTCCACTTT.

The chain employs TRBV30 and TRBJ2-7, with TRBD1 matching over 8 bases. CDR3 length equals 15 residues. V was clipped by 3 bases and J by 5 bases; unmatched bases: 12. The germline V gene has CDR1 GTSNPN and CDR2 SVGIG (reference sequence). The CDR3 DNA reads as TGTGCCTGGAGGGGAGGCAGGACAGGGCTCAACGAGCAGTACTTC. It codes for CAWRGGRTGLNEQYF.

V gene TRBV24-1 combines with J gene TRBJ2-1; 8 bases align to TRBD2. J was trimmed by 6 bases and V by 7 bases; bases with no gene match: 7. Germline V lookup: CDR1 KGHDR, CDR2 SFDVKD. This CDR3 region has 14 residues. CDR3 nucleotide sequence: TGTGCCACCAGAAGGTCTCGGGAGGGCAATGAGCAGTTCTTC. It translates to CATRRSREGNEQFF.

This chain joins TRBV4-1 and TRBJ2-4; 14 nucleotides line up with TRBD2. The germline V gene has CDR1 MGHRA and CDR2 YSYEKL. The CDR3 is 18 amino acids. The junction had 4 bases not matched to a gene; V was cut back by 1 base and J by 2 bases. CDR3 in DNA: TGCGCCAGCAGCCAAGGACTAGCGGGGGGGCGAACCAAAAACATTCAGTACTTC. Its translation is CASSQGLAGGRTKNIQYF.

V gene TRBV28 combines with J gene TRBJ2-2, with 14 bases fitting TRBD2. V lost 2 bases to trimming and J lost 7 bases; unmatched junction nucleotides: 6. Looked up from germline, CDR1 is MDHEN and CDR2 is SYDVKM. The CDR3 runs 17 residues. The CDR3 here is CASSLEGTSGGHGELFF. CDR3 coding DNA: TGTGCCAGCAGTTTAGAGGGGACTAGCGGGGGACACGGGGAGCTGTTTTTT.

The genes are TRBV28 and TRBJ1-5; D unresolved. Trimming shortened V by 6 bases and J by 3 bases, and 15 bases separated the two germline ends. Germline V CDR1 and CDR2: MDHEN, SYDVKM. The CDR3 extends over 15 amino acids. The CDR3 region is CASSSRSGINQPQHF. The CDR3, as DNA: TGTGCCAGCAGCTCCCGCTCAGGAATCAATCAGCCCCAGCATTTT. Variable domain in full (rest from reference TRBV28 and TRBJ1-5): DVKVTQSSRYLVKRTGEKVFLECVQDMDHENMFWYRQDPGLGLRLIYFSYDVKMKEKGDIPEGYSVSREKKERFSLILESASTNQTSMYLCASSSRSGINQPQHFGDGTRLSIL.

This clone was found once. This chain links TRBV20-1 with TRBJ1-3, with TRBD1 matching 7 bases. The CDR3 is 14 residues long. Looked up from germline, CDR1 is DFQATT and CDR2 is SNEGSKA (reference sequence). J gave up 4 bases and V 3 bases, and 6 bases lay outside the gene matches. DNA of the CDR3: TGCAGTGCTAGTCCGGGACAGCTGGGAAACACCATATATTTT. This sequence encodes CSASPGQLGNTIYF.

This chain uses TRBV18 with TRBJ2-3; 8 bases fit TRBD2. V lost 6 bases to trimming and J lost 2 bases; unmatched junction nucleotides: 7. Germline CDR1 and CDR2: KGHSH and LQKENI. The CDR3 has 15 amino acids. The CDR3 protein is CASSLAGPDTDTQYF. As DNA, the CDR3 is TGTGCCAGCTCCCTAGCGGGCCCTGACACAGATACGCAGTATTTT.

The DNA of the CDR3 is TGTGCCAGCAGCTTAAATCCGAACGGGAAGCGGTACACTGAAGCTTTCTTT. This translates into CASSLNPNGKRYTEAFF. The chain combines TRBV11-3 with TRBJ1-1; D remains unclear. V gave up 2 bases and J gave up 3 bases, with 19 bases separating them. This CDR3 is 17 amino acids long. Germline values: CDR1 SGHNT, CDR2 YENEEA.